Presented here are 24 T cell receptor beta chains from one specimen sequenced in a study of T cell responses to AZD1222 COVID-19 vaccine (dated by TCRdb to about 2021). The label giving this sample's time point can be read as: about 28 days (+/-7) after the second vaccine dose. Libraries were built with the immunoSEQ multiplex PCR assay. TCRdb obtained this table from immuneACCESS and retained in-frame rearrangements with V and J assigned. These tables miss some clones; where compared with another copy, unresolved V genes account for less than half of the shortfall, and the remainder is unexplained. This sample has around 140,000 clones in its table, and roughly 92% of those were observed once. Around 3.3% of the sample comes from the top ten. The specimen comprised peripheral blood, sampled 28 days after the second AZD1222 dose. The receptors here all came from an adult who received the AZD1222 COVID-19 vaccine.

The chain links TRBV28 to TRBJ2-7; TRBD1 matches 9 bases. With 7 bases clipped from V and 0 bases from J, the junction kept 7 bases outside the gene matches. This CDR3 has 15 residues. Germline V gene sequence: CDR1 MDHEN, CDR2 SYDVKM. In DNA form, the CDR3 reads TGTGCCAGCACCCCAAGGGACAGGGTCTCCTACGAGCAGTACTTC. This gives the protein CASTPRDRVSYEQYF.

V and J are TRBV28 and TRBJ1-3, with D uncertain. Germline CDR1 is MDHEN and CDR2 is SYDVKM. The CDR3 has 12 residues. Trimming took off 6 bases at V and 0 bases at J, with 3 bases between the two ends. The CDR3 reads CASRDSGNTIYF. CDR3 sequence (DNA): TGTGCCAGCAGGGACTCTGGAAACACCATATATTTT.

V gene TRBV2 combines with J gene TRBJ2-7; 9 bases align to TRBD1. In germline, CDR1 is SNHLY, CDR2 FYNNEI. J lost 3 bases, V lost 7 bases, and 7 bases had no gene match. The CDR3 has 14 amino acids. CDR3 region: CASNTRDRVYEQYF. CDR3 sequence (DNA): TGTGCCAGCAATACCCGGGACAGGGTCTACGAGCAGTACTTC.

This chain connects TRBV7-6 to TRBJ2-5; 7 bases align to TRBD1. V gave up 4 bases and J gave up 0 bases; unmatched junction bases: 8. The CDR3 length is 16 residues. Germline-derived CDR1 and CDR2 are SGHVS and FNYEAQ. The chain's CDR3 is CASSSAGTVYQETQYF. The CDR3 nucleotides are TGTGCCAGCAGCTCGGCCGGGACAGTGTACCAAGAGACCCAGTACTTC.

The chain uses TRBV6-6 and TRBJ2-7; tentatively, D is TRBD2 (6 bases). V was shortened by 6 bases and J by 3 bases, with 36 bases between the two germline ends. The CDR3 loop spans 21 amino acids. Looked up from germline, CDR1 is MNHNY and CDR2 is SVGAGI (reference sequence). The CDR3 DNA sequence: TGTGCCAGCAGCGGATCCGGGACTTCCCGCGGGGCCCTCCAAGCTCTCTACGAGCAGTACTTC. Amino acids: CASSGSGTSRGALQALYEQYF.

This chain links TRBV9 with TRBJ1-6; tentatively, D is TRBD1 (6 bases). The V gene's germline CDR1 is SGDLS and CDR2 YYNGEE. The CDR3 extends over 18 amino acids. V was trimmed by 3 bases and J by 3 bases, leaving 19 bases between them. In DNA form, the CDR3 reads TGTGCCAGCAGCGATTCAGCACAGGGACAACACTATAATTCACCCCTCCACTTT. Its translation: CASSDSAQGQHYNSPLHF.

This sequence joins TRBV19 and TRBJ2-2, with TRBD1 identical over 8 bases. After removal of 6 bases from V and 6 bases from J, the junction contained 6 bases not matched to a gene. Germline loops: CDR1 LNHDA, CDR2 SQIVND (reference sequence). The CDR3 contains 14 residues. Written as DNA, the CDR3 is TGTGCCAGTAGGCCGGACAGGGTGTCCGGGGAGCTGTTTTTT. It codes for CASRPDRVSGELFF.

The chain recombines TRBV7-2 with TRBJ2-7; D is ambiguous. Germline loops: CDR1 SGHTA, CDR2 FQGNSA. CDR3 length: 11 amino acids. Trimming left V 3 bases short and J 6 bases short, with 6 bases between. Here the CDR3 reads CASSLLTEQYF. The CDR3 DNA follows: TGTGCCAGCAGCTTGTTAACCGAGCAGTACTTC.

J is TRBJ1-5 and V is TRBV7-2; no firm D call. The CDR3 is 14 amino acids. Germline V gene lookup returns CDR1 SGHTA and CDR2 FQGNSA. Trimming took off 0 bases at V and 0 bases at J, with 3 bases between the two ends. The CDR3 DNA reads TGTGCCAGCAGCTTAGCCAATAGCAATCAGCCCCAGCATTTT. Its translation: CASSLANSNQPQHF.

The chain couples TRBV11-2 to TRBJ1-2; TRBD1 aligns across 10 bases. The J segment lost 6 bases and the V segment lost 2 bases, leaving 6 bases of the junction unmatched. The CDR3 is 15 amino acids. CDR1 SGHAT and CDR2 FQNNGV come from the germline V gene. The CDR3 DNA sequence: TGTGCCAGCAGCTTAAGGCGGACAGGGGGGGATGGCTACACCTTC. Translated, it gives CASSLRRTGGDGYTF.

The rearrangement uses TRBV13 and TRBJ1-1; no clear D. The V gene's germline CDR1 is PRHDT and CDR2 FYEKMQ (reference sequence). Trimming removed 0 bases from V and 5 bases from J, with 13 bases in between. This CDR3 has 15 residues. The DNA for the CDR3 is TGTGCCAGCAGCTTAGGCCCGGGAGGGAGGACTGAAGCTTTCTTT. Residues: CASSLGPGGRTEAFF.

The V gene is TRBV24-1, the J gene TRBJ2-1, with 7 bases identical to TRBD1. The CDR3 has 15 residues. V dropped 0 bases and J dropped 4; count of bases not matched to a gene: 2. CDR1 and CDR2 from the germline V gene are KGHDR and SFDVKD. CDR3 bases: TGTGCCACCAGTGATTTGAAGGGGGCGTACAATGAGCAGTTCTTC. This gives the protein CATSDLKGAYNEQFF.

This chain uses TRBV19 with TRBJ2-7, with TRBD2 identical over 7 bases. Germline loops: CDR1 LNHDA, CDR2 SQIVND (reference sequence). The V gene end was trimmed by 7 bases and the J gene end by 0 bases; junction bases not matched to a gene: 9. The CDR3 spans 15 residues. CDR3 nucleotide sequence: TGTGCCAGTAAGAGGGTAGCGGGCAGCTCCTACGAGCAGTACTTC. Its protein product is CASKRVAGSSYEQYF.

The V call is TRBV28, the J call TRBJ1-5; 8 positions agree with TRBD1. Trimming removed 7 bases from V and 6 bases from J; junction bases left unmatched: 11. From germline, CDR1 is MDHEN and CDR2 SYDVKM. CDR3 size: 15 residues. Written as DNA, the CDR3 is TGTGCCAGCAAAGGGTCCCAGGGGGCATTTCAGCCCCAGCATTTT. It codes for CASKGSQGAFQPQHF.

This chain uses TRBV10-2 with TRBJ2-7; TRBD1 aligns across 9 bases. Germline loops: CDR1 WSHSY, CDR2 SAAADI. The CDR3 extends over 14 amino acids. After removal of 6 bases from V and 6 bases from J, the junction contained 9 bases not matched to a gene. CDR3 in amino acids: CASRAGTGRFEQYF. DNA of the CDR3: TGCGCCAGCAGGGCCGGGACAGGGAGATTCGAGCAGTACTTC.

V is TRBV18 and J is TRBJ1-2, with D unclear. V lost 2 bases and J 0 bases, leaving 16 bases between the germline ends. Germline CDR1 reads KGHSH; CDR2 reads LQKENI. The CDR3 runs 17 residues. The CDR3 sequence is CASSPSPNVASNYGYTF. DNA for the CDR3: TGTGCCAGCTCACCAAGCCCCAATGTGGCCTCTAACTATGGCTACACCTTC.

The rearrangement uses TRBV29-1 and TRBJ2-2; D is unclear. This CDR3 contains 16 residues. The V end lost 7 bases, the J end lost 0 bases, and 18 bases lay between the germline ends. Germline V gene data show CDR1 as SQVTM and CDR2 as ANQGSEA. This chain's CDR3 is CSATLPGFANTGELFF. DNA for the CDR3: TGCAGCGCCACACTGCCCGGGTTCGCGAACACCGGGGAGCTGTTTTTT.

V is TRBV19 and J is TRBJ1-4; TRBD1 might be the D (5 bases). V was cut by 3 bases and J by 7 bases, with 12 bases left in between. CDR1 is LNHDA and CDR2 is SQIVND in the germline V gene (reference sequence). The CDR3 loop spans 14 amino acids. The CDR3 DNA reads TGTGCCAGTAGTATCGGGGCAGCTGGTGAAAAACTGTTTTTT. Amino acid sequence: CASSIGAAGEKLFF.

This clone showed up just once. The chain couples TRBV7-9 to TRBJ2-3; D not resolved. CDR3 size: 14 residues. The germline V gene has CDR1 SEHNR and CDR2 FQNEAQ (reference sequence). V lost 8 bases and J lost 0, with 12 bases in between. The CDR3 loop reads CASVAGHSTDTQYF. CDR3 DNA sequence: TGTGCCAGCGTGGCAGGCCATAGCACAGATACGCAGTATTTT.

With regard to this clone: Other nucleotide sequences in the sample specify the same CDR3. The chain carries TRBV30 and TRBJ1-1; no firm D call. Germline V gene data show CDR1 as GTSNPN and CDR2 as SVGIG (reference sequence). The CDR3 contains 13 residues. Trimming cost V 0 bases and J 2 bases, with 7 bases left between them. The CDR3 nucleotides read TGTGCCTGGAGTGTACTCGAAAACACTGAAGCTTTCTTT. It codes for CAWSVLENTEAFF.

This chain uses TRBV28 with TRBJ1-5, with a possible D match to TRBD1 (6 bases). The CDR3 totals 17 residues. V lost 2 bases and J 2 bases, leaving 16 bases between the germline ends. Germline V gene sequence: CDR1 MDHEN, CDR2 SYDVKM. The CDR3: CASSLQREQGGNQPQHF. The CDR3 DNA sequence: TGTGCCAGCAGTTTACAGAGGGAACAGGGCGGCAATCAGCCCCAGCATTTT.

The chain combines TRBV6-5 with TRBJ2-5; 7 nucleotides align to TRBD2. CDR3 size: 14 residues. CDR1 is MNHEY, CDR2 SVGAGI, per germline. J gave up 4 bases and V 7 bases, and 9 bases lay outside the gene matches. The CDR3 spells CASTLIWGGETQYF. DNA of the CDR3: TGTGCCAGCACCCTTATATGGGGGGGAGAGACCCAGTACTTC.

The genes are TRBV28 and TRBJ1-2; no firm D call. The V and J ends lost 10 bases and 6 bases respectively, with 18 bases between them. The CDR3 spans 13 residues. CDR1 and CDR2 (germline): MDHEN, SYDVKM. The CDR3: CATADLGRDGYTF. The CDR3 region has the DNA TGTGCCACCGCGGACCTGGGGAGGGATGGCTACACCTTC.

The genes are TRBV19 and TRBJ1-2; D remains unclear. The CDR3 spans 14 residues. Trimming removed 7 bases from V and 0 bases from J, with 12 bases in between. The germline gives CDR1 LNHDA, CDR2 SQIVND (reference sequence). Written as DNA, the CDR3 is TGTGCCAGTAACGCAGTCCCCCCTAACTATGGCTACACCTTC. Protein: CASNAVPPNYGYTF. Full variable domain (missing parts from reference TRBV19 and TRBJ1-2): DGGITQSPKYLFRKEGQNVTLSCEQNLNHDAMYWYRQDPGQGLRLIYYSQIVNDFQKGDIAEGYSVSREKKESFPLTVTSAQKNPTAFYLCASNAVPPNYGYTFGSGTRLTVV.